The 4 T cell receptor beta chains below were found in one sample sequenced in a study of T cells after somatic rescue of genetic block (dated by TCRdb to about 2020). Libraries were prepared through the immunoSEQ multiplex PCR assay. Sourced from immuneACCESS, this table was stored by TCRdb with only in-frame sequences that have V and J called. A share of the clones is absent; for the studies checked, an unresolved V gene accounts for under half, and the remainder has no known explanation. For this sample there are roughly 110,000 clones; 85% to 95% appear just once. About 1.5% of the sample lies in the top ten. The sample was peripheral blood mononuclear cells (PBMCs). These receptors were taken from a woman between 18 and 29 years old.

The chain links TRBV5-4 to TRBJ1-2; D may be TRBD1 (5 bases). CDR1 SGHNT and CDR2 YYREEE come from the germline V gene (reference sequence). V was pared by 6 bases and J by 8 bases, with 20 bases between. The CDR3 contains 14 residues. The CDR3 coding sequence is TGTGCCAGCACCCTTGGGGCGGCGCTGGGGGGCTACACCTTC. Its protein is CASTLGAALGGYTF.

The chain combines TRBV19 with TRBJ2-3; a possible D gene is TRBD1 (6 bases). V shed 6 bases and J shed 0 bases, with 7 bases lying between them. Germline-derived CDR1 and CDR2 are LNHDA and SQIVND (reference sequence). There are 13 residues in the CDR3. For the CDR3, the DNA is TGTGCCAGTAGGGACAGAAGCACAGATACGCAGTATTTT. Translating it yields CASRDRSTDTQYF.

This clone was observed a single time. The V gene is TRBV21-1, the J gene TRBJ2-7. TRBV21-1 is deemed a pseudogene. The CDR3 has 9 amino acids. The CDR3 is CASRDEQYF. CDR3 bases: TGTGCCAGCAGGGACGAGCAGTACTTC.

The chain couples TRBV11-3 to TRBJ2-7, with TRBD1 identical over 7 bases. The trim removed 6 bases at V and 4 bases at J, leaving 9 bases unmatched. In germline, CDR1 is SGHNT, CDR2 YENEEA. This CDR3 is built from 14 residues. The CDR3 DNA is TGTGCCAGCAGACCTTCCGGGACAGCTTACGAGCAGTACTTC. Its translation: CASRPSGTAYEQYF.